The 8 T cell receptor beta chains presented below share a single source sample, sequenced in a study of blood T cells in healthy people across ages. Using a J-beta primer mix together with a sample-barcoded 5' primer, a second PCR was run for roughly 6 to 12 cycles. MiXCR, applied by TCRdb to the 5' RACE reads, yields one record per CDR3 protein. This sample yields about 760,000 distinct CDR3 sequences, of which more than 20% are seen a single time; under 10% belongs to the top ten. This sample also belongs to another study, concerning T cells of mothers and their children.

The sequencing input was blood. These receptors all come from a boy aged 10-17 years in good health.

The chain employs TRBV7-2 and TRBJ2-4, with TRBD1 as a possible D gene (7 bases). Germline loops: CDR1 SGHTA, CDR2 FQGNSA. V shed 3 bases and J shed 6 bases, with 9 bases lying between them. CDR3 length equals 13 residues. CDR3 bases: TGTGCCAGCAGCTTCCAGGGGGGAAACATTCAGTACTTC. This gives the protein CASSFQGGNIQYF.

This clonotype appeared a few times. The chain links TRBV20-1 to TRBJ2-7; 11 positions agree with TRBD1. J lost 4 bases, V lost 6 bases, and 5 bases had no gene match. CDR3 length equals 13 residues. Germline assignment: CDR1 DFQATT and CDR2 SNEGSKA (reference sequence). The CDR3 region is CSAMGQGVYEQYF. CDR3 in DNA: TGCAGTGCAATGGGACAGGGGGTGTACGAGCAGTACTTC.

The chain combines TRBV27 with TRBJ2-2; D gene ambiguous. The V gene's germline CDR1 is MNHEY and CDR2 SMNVEV (reference sequence). Between the trimmed V and J ends, which lost 5 bases and 1 base, there was a span of 14 bases. The CDR3 spans 16 residues. This CDR3 reads CASSGSREENTGELFF. CDR3 in DNA: TGTGCCAGCAGTGGTTCTAGGGAAGAGAACACCGGGGAGCTGTTTTTT.

The V and J genes are TRBV5-5 and TRBJ2-3, with 8 nucleotides matching TRBD1. Unmatched junction bases numbered 10, after V lost 3 bases and J lost 1 base. Germline V gene lookup returns CDR1 SGHKS and CDR2 YYEKEE (reference sequence). The CDR3 totals 17 residues. The CDR3, as DNA: TGTGCCAGCAGCTGGAACGCCCTGGGACAGGGCACAGATACGCAGTATTTT. Protein product: CASSWNALGQGTDTQYF.

This chain uses TRBV7-2 with TRBJ2-3; the D call may be TRBD1 or TRBD2 (5 bases each). This CDR3 contains 13 residues. CDR1 and CDR2 (germline): SGHTA, FQGNSA. Trimming stripped 6 bases from V and 8 bases from J, with 15 bases between. The CDR3 DNA sequence: TGTGCCAGCAGGGGACCCGGGGAAGGTACGCAGTATTTT. Its translation is CASRGPGEGTQYF.

The chain uses TRBV10-3 and TRBJ2-3; D is unclear. Germline CDR1 is ENHRY and CDR2 is SYGVKD. The CDR3 consists of 15 residues. V was cut by 1 base and J by 2 bases, with 10 bases left in between. CDR3 sequence (DNA): TGTGCCATCAGTGAGTTTTGGACCGCCACAGATACGCAGTATTTT. This encodes CAISEFWTATDTQYF.

The V and J genes are TRBV20-1 and TRBJ1-6; no clear D. V was trimmed by 1 base and J by 3 bases, leaving 10 bases between them. The germline gives CDR1 DFQATT, CDR2 SNEGSKA (reference sequence). The CDR3 runs to 15 residues. The CDR3 spells CSARVRGVYNSPLHF. DNA of the CDR3: TGCAGTGCTAGAGTGCGGGGAGTCTATAATTCACCCCTCCACTTT.

The rearrangement joins TRBV6-6 to TRBJ1-3; D unresolved. CDR3 length equals 16 residues. Germline-derived CDR1 and CDR2 are MNHNY and SVGAGI (reference sequence). The V gene lost 4 bases and the J gene lost 2 bases, with 15 bases spanning the gap. The CDR3 nucleotides are TGTGCCAGCAGTTTGGGCGCAAGAGTCACTGGAAACACCATATATTTT. The encoded protein is CASSLGARVTGNTIYF.